The T cell receptor beta chain under discussion was sequenced for a study of persistence of HIV-infected CD4 T cells. Regarding the study as a whole: CMV- and Gag-responding cells had lower TCRbeta richness than CD3/CD28-responding cells. TCR oligoclonality correlated with proviral oligoclonality in the same sorted populations.

The CDR3 covers 13 residues. Trimming stripped 7 bases from V and 4 bases from J, with 13 bases between. Looked up from germline, CDR1 is LNHDA and CDR2 is SQIVND (reference sequence). The libraries were made with immunoSEQ version 4 in survey mode. Assay: immunoSEQ multiplex PCR; the TCRdb copy retains only in-frame clones and omits some. The sample includes under 50,000 clones, 80% to 95% seen only once; the top ten take around 1.8%. Regarding this clone: What it binds is unknown.

Anti-CD3/anti-CD28 beads served as a nonspecific positive control stimulus. Sorting of responding CD4+ T cells relied on upregulated CD40 ligand together with CD69. A roughly 20-hour stimulation of CD8-depleted PBMCs used anti-CD28/CD49d costimulation, CD40-blocking antibody and enfuvirtide. The origin of this receptor is an adult man with HIV who was CMV-seropositive. The chain links TRBV19 to TRBJ1-2; D gene ambiguous. The sequences come from CD4+ T cells sorted from PBMCs after approximately 19-hour stimulation, collected from a patient who received antiretroviral therapy. The CDR3 bases are TGTGCCAGTACCGTCACCGTCGCCTATGGCTACACCTTC. As protein: CASTVTVAYGYTF.